This T cell receptor (beta chain) stems from a study of blood T cell repertoires in COVID-19. Study-level background: Specimens from acute and convalescent COVID-19 originated in the United States, Italy and Spain.

Trimming shortened V by 6 bases and J by 7 bases, and 16 bases separated the two germline ends. This CDR3 region has 14 residues. Germline loops: CDR1 ENHRY, CDR2 SYGVKD. Per the original data handling: Estimated nucleated cell counts came from reference gene primer amplification. Profiled with immunoSEQ multiplex PCR; TCRdb holds only in-frame clones, not every one. V and J calls and clone size are those listed in that table; D and trimming were worked out from the DNA. This sample has 100,000 to 150,000 clones, with roughly 88% found just once. Specimen: peripheral blood. The chain joins TRBV10-3 to TRBJ1-5; no reliable D call. The TCR comes from a man aged 50 or older with acute or convalescent COVID-19. CDR3 residues: CAISPSGLSQPQHF. Written as DNA, the CDR3 is TGTGCCATCAGCCCGAGTGGGCTCTCACAGCCCCAGCATTTT.